The sequence of this TCR beta chain was determined in a study of T cell clonality in common variable immunodeficiency. Broader study findings: Authors noted CVID clonality's cause needs subpopulation repertoire sequencing.

The CDR3 contains 14 residues. Deletions cut 2 bases from V and 0 bases from J, with 5 bases between. Germline CDR1 and CDR2: MNHNS and SASEGT. Measured with immunoSEQ multiplex PCR; TCRdb has only the in-frame clones, and not every one. The profile covers 40,000 to 50,000 clones, none occurring a single time. This clone was recorded at least ten times. Its cognate antigen is unknown. The read stops 3 residues short of the end of the CDR3; the missing end is completed from the germline J gene. This TCR was sampled from a person aged 18 to 70 in good health. The sequencing input was peripheral blood mononuclear cells. The V and J genes are TRBV6-1 and TRBJ1-3, with unresolved D. The sequenced part of the CDR3 DNA is TGTGCCAGCAGTGAAATCGGCTCTGGAAACACC. Translation: CASSEIGSGNT. The CDR3 as a whole reads CASSEIGSGNTIYF.